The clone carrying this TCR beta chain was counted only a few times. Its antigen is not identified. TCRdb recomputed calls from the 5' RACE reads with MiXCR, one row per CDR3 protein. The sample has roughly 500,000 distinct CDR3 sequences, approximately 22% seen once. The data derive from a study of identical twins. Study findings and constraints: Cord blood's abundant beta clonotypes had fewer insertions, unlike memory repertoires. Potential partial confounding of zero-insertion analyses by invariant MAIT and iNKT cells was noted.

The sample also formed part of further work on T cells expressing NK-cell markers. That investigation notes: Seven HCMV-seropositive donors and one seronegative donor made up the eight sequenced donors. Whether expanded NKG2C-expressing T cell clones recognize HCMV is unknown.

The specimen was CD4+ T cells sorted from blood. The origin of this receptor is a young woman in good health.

As DNA, the CDR3 is TGTGCCAGCAGCCCCCCTTGGCAGCCCCAGCATTTT. This codes for CASSPPWQPQHF. The chain carries TRBV12-3 or TRBV12-4 and TRBJ1-5; D unclear. V was shortened by 6 bases and J by 7 bases, with 10 bases between the two germline ends. There are 12 residues in the CDR3.